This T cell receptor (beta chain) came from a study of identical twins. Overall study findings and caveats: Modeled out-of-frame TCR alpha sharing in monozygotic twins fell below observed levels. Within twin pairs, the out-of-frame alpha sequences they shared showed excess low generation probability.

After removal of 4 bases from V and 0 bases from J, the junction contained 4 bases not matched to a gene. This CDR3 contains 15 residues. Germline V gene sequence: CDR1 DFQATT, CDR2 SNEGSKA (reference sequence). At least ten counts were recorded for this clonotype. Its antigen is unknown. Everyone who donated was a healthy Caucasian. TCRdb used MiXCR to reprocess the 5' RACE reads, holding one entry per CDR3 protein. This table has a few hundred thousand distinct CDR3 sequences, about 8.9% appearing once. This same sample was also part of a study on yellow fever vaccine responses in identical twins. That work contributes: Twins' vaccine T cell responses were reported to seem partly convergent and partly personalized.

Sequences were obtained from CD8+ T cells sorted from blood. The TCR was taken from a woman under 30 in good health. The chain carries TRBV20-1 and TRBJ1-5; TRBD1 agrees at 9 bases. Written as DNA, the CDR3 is TGCAGTGCTATAAGGGACAGGGTTAGCAATCAGCCCCAGCATTTT. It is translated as CSAIRDRVSNQPQHF.